This TCR beta chain was sequenced in a study of T cells in Graves' hyperthyroidism and ophthalmopathy. TCR beta CDR3 sequences were amplified from RNA transcripts. The TCR CDR3 first-round RT-PCR relied on the HTBI primer set. TCRdb passed the multiplex PCR reads through MiXCR, listing each CDR3 protein once. The sample holds about 270,000 distinct CDR3 sequences; approximately 26% are singletons and the top ten take about 25%. Among the patients, aged 18 to 65, hyperthyroidism was newly diagnosed and had lasted under 2 months. Blood was drawn at first hyperthyroidism diagnosis, before any ophthalmopathy symptoms. Extraction of PBMCs used roughly 9.4 ml of fresh peripheral blood. Ten or more counts support this clonotype. Sequenced material: blood. The sequence was collected from a man aged 35-49 years with Graves' hyperthyroidism that later progressed to Graves' ophthalmopathy.

The CDR3 DNA reads TGTGCCAGCAGTAACAGGGGGGAGACCCAGTACTTC. This codes for CASSNRGETQYF. This rearrangement joins TRBV6-1 to TRBJ2-5; 8 nucleotides agree with TRBD1. V trimming: 5 bases; J trimming: 5 bases; junction bases outside the gene matches: 1. This CDR3 comprises 12 residues. CDR1 is MNHNS and CDR2 is SASEGT in the germline V gene.